This T cell receptor beta chain stems from a study of cytomegalovirus exposure and HLA in healthy donors. Whole-study findings and limits: TCR beta chains numbering more than 150 were designated cytomegalovirus-associated. Later analysis associated a missense DCLRE1C variant with TCR beta V- and J-gene trimming.

The primer mix had 60 Vbeta and 13 Jbeta primers. Clones were sequenced by immunoSEQ multiplex PCR, and TCRdb holds only the in-frame ones, with some missing. The data show 95,000 to 150,000 clones, approximately 84% seen once. On this clone itself: Its antigen is still unknown.

V dropped 4 bases and J dropped 5; count of bases not matched to a gene: 14. CDR1 is SEHNR, CDR2 FQNEAQ, per germline (reference sequence). The CDR3 spans 17 residues. The V gene is TRBV7-9, the J gene TRBJ1-5, with TRBD1 matching 7 bases. What was sequenced was PBMCs. The receptor was isolated from a man aged 50-60 years in good health and CMV-seronegative. DNA for the CDR3: TGTGCCAGCAGCTCCTACCTTACGACAGGGTCTGATCAGCCCCAGCATTTT. Its translation is CASSSYLTTGSDQPQHF.